This T cell receptor beta chain was profiled in a study of Ad26.COV2.S vaccination and SARS-CoV-2 variants. At the level of the study: Within the COV1001 Ad26.COV2.S trial arm, the donor was enrolled.

Treatment denoted: approximately 18 received Ad26.COV2.S at low or high dose, single or two shots; about 5 received placebo; per-sample allocation not given. Day 63 following the first vaccine or placebo injection was when the samples were taken. Immunization relied on an Ad26 vector, which expressed Wuhan-strain SARS-CoV-2 spike. Germline CDR1 and CDR2: LGHDT and YNNKEL (reference sequence). The CDR3 sequence is 14 residues long. The V end lost 4 bases, the J end lost 7 bases, and 13 bases lay between the germline ends. On this clone: Its target is unknown.

The assay was immunoSEQ multiplex PCR, and TCRdb's table has in-frame clones only and misses some. This table has around 400,000 clones, around 91% appearing once. Overall study findings and caveats: From the TCR breadth and depth analyses, total T cell responses may have been underestimated. Comparability of non-spike TCR breadth was observed across vaccine and placebo recipients.

The source material was peripheral blood, sampled in a trial of Ad26.COV2.S vaccine versus placebo. The chain couples TRBV3-1 (or the pseudogene TRBV3-2) to TRBJ2-2, with no clear D. The clonotype comes from a person aged 18-65 years who received the Ad26.COV2.S COVID-19 vaccine or a placebo. Here the CDR3 reads CASSPFRAGGELFF. The CDR3, as DNA: TGTGCCAGCAGCCCTTTCAGAGCAGGCGGGGAGCTGTTTTTT.